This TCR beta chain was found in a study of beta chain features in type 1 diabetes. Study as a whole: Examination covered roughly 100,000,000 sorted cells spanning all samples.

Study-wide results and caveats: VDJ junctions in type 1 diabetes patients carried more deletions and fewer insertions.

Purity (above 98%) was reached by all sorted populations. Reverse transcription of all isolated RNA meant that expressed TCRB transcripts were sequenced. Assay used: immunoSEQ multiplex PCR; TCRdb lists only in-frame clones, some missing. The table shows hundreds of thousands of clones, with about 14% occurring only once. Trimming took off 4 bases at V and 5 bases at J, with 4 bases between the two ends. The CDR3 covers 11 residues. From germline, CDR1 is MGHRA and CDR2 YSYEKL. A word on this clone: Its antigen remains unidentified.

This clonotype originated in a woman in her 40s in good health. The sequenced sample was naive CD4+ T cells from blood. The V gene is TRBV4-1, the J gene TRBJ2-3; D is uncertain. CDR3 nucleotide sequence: TGCGCCAGCAGCCTGAGAGATACGCAGTATTTT. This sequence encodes CASSLRDTQYF.